The 10 T cell receptor beta chains presented below share a single source sample, sequenced in a study of blood T cell repertoires in COVID-19. Profiling relied on immunoSEQ multiplex PCR, and the TCRdb table lists in-frame clones only, not all of them. The sample has about 59,000 clones; around 67% are singletons. The sample comprised peripheral blood. The receptors were gathered from a woman in her 70s with acute or convalescent COVID-19.

The chain is built from TRBV5-5 and TRBJ2-7; 9 nucleotides align to TRBD1. Germline assignment: CDR1 SGHKS and CDR2 YYEKEE (reference sequence). The junction had 5 bases not matched to a gene; V was cut back by 3 bases and J by 7 bases. The CDR3 has 13 residues. CDR3 nucleotide sequence: TGTGCCAGCAGCTCGACAGGGGGGCGGGAGCAGTACTTC. It yields the protein CASSSTGGREQYF.

The chain carries TRBV24-1 and TRBJ1-2; D is perhaps TRBD1 (6 bases). Germline lookup yields CDR1 KGHDR and CDR2 SFDVKD. The CDR3 is 19 residues long. Trimming cost V 4 bases and J 3 bases, with 26 bases left between them. CDR3 loop: CATSDPGGAPRGLDYGYTF. In nucleotides, the CDR3 is TGTGCCACCAGTGACCCGGGGGGGGCACCCCGAGGGCTGGACTATGGCTACACCTTC.

The chain recombines TRBV3-1 (or the pseudogene TRBV3-2) with TRBJ2-7; no reliable D call. CDR1 is LGHDT and CDR2 is YNNKEL in the germline V gene (reference sequence). Trimming left V 3 bases short and J 0 bases short, with 12 bases between. The CDR3 extends over 15 amino acids. As DNA, the CDR3 is TGTGCCAGCAGCCAGGGCATGTCAAGCTCCTACGAGCAGTACGTC. It yields the protein CASSQGMSSSYEQYV.

J is TRBJ1-2 and V is TRBV7-9; D call uncertain. CDR3 length equals 12 residues. The germline V gene encodes CDR1 SEHNR and CDR2 FQNEAQ (reference sequence). Trimming stripped 6 bases from V and 7 bases from J, with 12 bases between. The CDR3 loop is CASSSYGSGYTF. As DNA, the CDR3 is TGTGCCAGCAGTTCCTATGGTAGTGGCTACACCTTC.

The chain joins TRBV3-1 (or the pseudogene TRBV3-2) to TRBJ2-5; D perhaps matches TRBD2 (6 bases). Trimming took off 5 bases at V and 4 bases at J, with 14 bases between the two ends. CDR3 length: 14 residues. CDR1 and CDR2 (germline): LGHDT, YNNKEL (reference sequence). The DNA of the CDR3 is TGTGCCAGCAGCAGAACGGGAGCCTCAGAGACCCAGTACTTC. It translates to CASSRTGASETQYF.

This clone has only one observation. The rearrangement links TRBV5-1 to TRBJ2-3; 8 bases map to TRBD2. This CDR3 comprises 17 residues. The V and J ends lost 4 bases and 5 bases, in that order; junction bases with no gene match: 15. Germline assignment: CDR1 SGHRS and CDR2 YFSETQ. CDR3 coding DNA: TGCGCCAGCAGCGCCTACGGGACTAGTCTGTCCGGAGATACGCAGTATTTT. It specifies CASSAYGTSLSGDTQYF.

In its sample, this clone ranks as medium-sized (0.01 to 0.1%). The chain employs TRBV3-1 (or the pseudogene TRBV3-2) and TRBJ2-5; 7 bases are a match to TRBD1. The CDR3 totals 16 residues. Germline loops: CDR1 LGHDT, CDR2 YNNKEL (reference sequence). V shed 1 base, J shed 2 bases, and the junction held 7 bases outside the gene matches. The CDR3 is CASSQVGVGQQETQYF. CDR3 in DNA: TGTGCCAGCAGCCAAGTAGGCGTGGGACAGCAAGAGACCCAGTACTTC.

The sample holds a few counts of this clone. V and J are TRBV2 and TRBJ2-6; the D is unclear. The V end lost 4 bases, the J end lost 4 bases, and 8 bases lay between the germline ends. Per germline, CDR1 SNHLY and CDR2 FYNNEI. The CDR3 has 14 amino acids. This CDR3 is CASSVFGGANVLTF. The CDR3, as DNA: TGTGCCAGCAGTGTTTTCGGGGGGGCCAACGTCCTGACTTTC.

The chain uses TRBV2 and TRBJ2-7; D not resolved. Trimming pared 6 bases from V and 0 bases from J, leaving 12 bases between. Germline V gene data show CDR1 as SNHLY and CDR2 as FYNNEI. The CDR3 runs 14 residues. The CDR3 here is CASSVHPSSYEQYV. DNA for the CDR3: TGTGCCAGCAGCGTCCACCCCAGCTCCTACGAGCAGTACGTC.

The chain couples TRBV7-3 to TRBJ1-3; D gene ambiguous. This CDR3 region has 13 residues. The V gene's germline CDR1 is SGHTA and CDR2 FQGTGA. V was cut by 5 bases and J by 0 bases, with 5 bases left in between. The CDR3 spells CASSPSSGNTIYF. The CDR3 region has the DNA TGTGCCAGCAGCCCCTCCTCTGGAAACACCATATATTTT.